This TCR beta chain was retrieved from a study of blood T cell repertoires in COVID-19 (TCRdb year 2020). Concerning the study at large: The collaborator samples originated in the United States, Italy and Spain and spanned the acute and convalescent phases of COVID-19. The samples were drawn from two sources: the first 160 participants of the ongoing ImmuneRACE study, and 1,000 to 1,500 subjects contributed by 6 global collaborators. The sample metadata nearly always contained a de-identified subject ID, COVID-19 status, age in years and sex. The dataset comprised deeply sampled blood TCRbeta repertoires from subjects exposed to, actively infected with, or recovered from COVID-19. The repertoires were released in a freely available public database intended as a resource for research on the immune response to SARS-CoV-2. The material from the prospective study consisted of cDNA or gDNA derived from T cells, B-cell-depleted T cells, or PBMCs. Where HLA class I and class II types were available, the types were taken from metadata supplied by the sample provider, not from assay-based typing.

Relative to germline, V is 6 bases shorter and J is 4 bases shorter, with 30 bases between their ends. From a lookup of the germline V gene (reference sequence), CDR1 and CDR2 are MNHEY and SMNVEV. Including the terminal cysteine and phenylalanine, the CDR3 comprises 19 residues. The sequence is cut down to CDR3 DNA, 57 bases in frame from base 1. The immunoSEQ Assay, a bias-controlled multiplex PCR, was used to amplify TCRbeta CDR3 regions from genomic DNA. The study's processing was this. Within the assay, amplification of reference gene primers was used to estimate how many nucleated cells each sample contained. To quantify the absolute abundance of each unique TCRbeta CDR3 rearrangement, sequence reads were collapsed and filtered. For each sample, productive Simpson clonality was calculated as the square root of Simpson's diversity index over productive rearrangements. In TCRdb, the immuneACCESS table is reduced to in-frame sequences with V and J assigned. These tables do not hold every clone; where another copy was compared, an unresolved V gene accounts for under half, and the others remain unexplained. V and J calls and clone size follow that table, whereas D and trimming were derived from the DNA. This sample gives tens of thousands of clones in total; under 90% of them show up just once. The ten largest clones represent approximately 3.6% of the sample.

With respect to this clone: What antigen it recognizes has not been identified. No much larger clone exists at a distance of one base, and base qualities are not known.

Broader findings and caveats from the paper: The quantity of clinical and demographic metadata differed by source and by participant and was supplied without curation.

Each collaborating institution followed its own protocols to collect whole blood in K2EDTA tubes. For TCRbeta analysis, collaborator samples were shipped as frozen whole blood, as isolated PBMCs, or as DNA extracted from either sample type. Sequenced material: peripheral blood. This sequence originates from a woman aged 65 to 85 with acute or convalescent COVID-19. The chain is assembled from TRBV27 and TRBJ1-1, with no confidently assigned D gene. The base sequence is TGTGCCAGCAGCCCCTTTGCGTCGTCTCTCCCACTCTCGAGCACTGAAGCTTTCTTT. It is translated as CASSPFASSLPLSSTEAFF.